One and the same sample provided the 18 T cell receptor beta chains below, sequenced in a study of T cells after yellow fever vaccination. TCRdb re-derived calls from the 5' RACE reads in MiXCR, one entry per CDR3 protein. The table includes about 300,000 distinct CDR3 sequences, about 4% detected once. The input for sequencing was PBMCs, taken 5 days after the yellow fever booster vaccination. The receptors originated from a man younger than 30 who received the YFV17D yellow fever vaccine.

This clonotype appeared many times. The V and J genes are TRBV7-2 and TRBJ2-2; D remains ambiguous. V lost 2 bases, J lost 3 bases, and 4 bases lay in between. The CDR3 is made up of 13 amino acids. Germline V gene sequence: CDR1 SGHTA, CDR2 FQGNSA. This chain's CDR3 is CASSLRHTGELFF. The CDR3 nucleotides are TGTGCCAGCAGCTTAAGGCACACCGGGGAGCTGTTTTTT.

V is TRBV12-3 or TRBV12-4 and J is TRBJ1-4; D is ambiguous. The V end was cut by 4 bases, the J end by 7 bases, with 7 bases between. The CDR3 has 12 amino acids. The CDR3 DNA reads TGTGCCAGCAGTTCTCCTGGTGAAAAACTGTTTTTT. Translated: CASSSPGEKLFF.

This chain joins TRBV5-1 and TRBJ2-7; TRBD2 is a possible D gene (6 bases). CDR1 is SGHRS and CDR2 is YFSETQ in the germline V gene. Trimming removed 4 bases from V and 6 bases from J, with 17 bases in between. The CDR3 runs to 14 residues. The CDR3 reads CASSHSGGEREQYF. CDR3 in DNA: TGCGCCAGCAGCCACTCGGGCGGGGAACGCGAGCAGTACTTC.

Many counts were recorded for this clonotype. The chain uses TRBV20-1 and TRBJ2-3; possible D gene TRBD2, 6 bases. The CDR3 consists of 18 residues. V was trimmed by 5 bases and J by 2 bases, leaving 26 bases between them. The germline gives CDR1 DFQATT, CDR2 SNEGSKA (reference sequence). The CDR3 region is CSAWGTGRRGYPTDTQYF. The CDR3 bases are TGCAGTGCTTGGGGAACGGGACGGCGGGGATATCCCACAGATACGCAGTATTTT.

Many counts were recorded for this clonotype. The chain recombines TRBV27 with TRBJ2-1; 10 bases are a match to TRBD2. The V segment lost 5 bases and the J segment 4 bases; nucleotides outside the gene matches: 5. The CDR3 extends over 15 amino acids. CDR1 and CDR2 from the germline V gene are MNHEY and SMNVEV (reference sequence). CDR3 DNA: TGTGCCAGCAGTCGGGGACTAGCGAGATACAATGAGCAGTTCTTC. It specifies CASSRGLARYNEQFF.

This clonotype was picked up many times. This chain connects TRBV7-6 to TRBJ2-2; D call uncertain. Per the germline V gene, CDR1 is SGHVS and CDR2 is FNYEAQ. This CDR3 region has 14 residues. Trimming shortened V by 5 bases and J by 3 bases, and 10 bases separated the two germline ends. The CDR3 reads CASSPVGDTGELFF. CDR3 coding DNA: TGTGCCAGCAGCCCCGTTGGGGACACCGGGGAGCTGTTTTTT.

V and J are TRBV28 and TRBJ1-4; 7 bases align to TRBD1. With 6 bases clipped from V and 8 bases from J, the junction kept 18 bases outside the gene matches. The CDR3 spans 17 residues. Looked up from germline, CDR1 is MDHEN and CDR2 is SYDVKM. This chain's CDR3 is CASSLPFRDSLGEKLFF. The CDR3 DNA reads TGTGCCAGCAGCCTCCCATTCCGGGACAGCTTGGGGGAAAAACTGTTTTTT.

In this sample, this clonotype turned up many times. V is TRBV11-2 and J is TRBJ2-1; TRBD1 matches 7 bases. The CDR3 runs to 14 residues. Germline V lookup: CDR1 SGHAT, CDR2 FQNNGV. V lost 6 bases, J lost 2 bases, and 4 bases stayed unmatched. The CDR3 nucleotides are TGTGCCAGCAGAATTGGACAGGCCTACAATGAGCAGTTCTTC. It yields the protein CASRIGQAYNEQFF.

The chain uses TRBV7-9 and TRBJ2-5; D might be TRBD1 or TRBD2, each matching 5 bases. Germline CDR1 reads SEHNR; CDR2 reads FQNEAQ (reference sequence). This CDR3 spans 14 amino acids. Trimming took off 4 bases at V and 9 bases at J, with 18 bases between the two ends. CDR3 region: CASSSRDPGRAQYF. The CDR3 DNA reads TGTGCCAGCAGCTCCCGGGACCCAGGTCGGGCCCAGTACTTC. Supplemented by reference TRBV7-9 and TRBJ2-5, the full variable domain reads DTGVSQNPRHKITKRGQNVTFRCDPISEHNRLYWYRQTLGQGPEFLTYFQNEAQLEKSRLLSDRFSAERPKGSFSTLEIQRTEQGDSAMYLCASSSRDPGRAQYFGPGTRLLVL.

The rearrangement links TRBV5-4 to TRBJ2-5, with 8 bases identical to TRBD1. This CDR3 is built from 17 residues. Germline loops: CDR1 SGHNT, CDR2 YYREEE (reference sequence). V lost 0 bases to trimming and J lost 2 bases; unmatched junction nucleotides: 9. CDR3 DNA sequence: TGTGCCAGCAGCTTGGGGACCCAGGGGGCCGGGCAAGAGACCCAGTACTTC. It is translated as CASSLGTQGAGQETQYF. Supplemented by reference TRBV5-4 and TRBJ2-5, the full variable domain reads ETGVTQSPTHLIKTRGQQVTLRCSSQSGHNTVSWYQQALGQGPQFIFQYYREEENGRGNFPPRFSGLQFPNYSSELNVNALELDDSALYLCASSLGTQGAGQETQYFGPGTRLLVL.

This chain links TRBV10-3 with TRBJ1-2, with D uncertain. The germline V gene encodes CDR1 ENHRY and CDR2 SYGVKD. V shed 3 bases and J shed 4 bases, with 9 bases lying between them. CDR3 size: 13 residues. CDR3 protein: CAISDRESYGYTF. As DNA, the CDR3 is TGTGCCATCAGTGATCGCGAAAGCTATGGCTACACCTTC.

Ten or more counts support this clonotype. The chain uses TRBV20-1 and TRBJ2-7, with TRBD2 matching 8 bases. The CDR3 spans 13 residues. The V gene end was trimmed by 3 bases and the J gene end by 0 bases; junction bases not matched to a gene: 1. Germline CDR1 and CDR2: DFQATT and SNEGSKA (reference sequence). The CDR3 DNA reads TGCAGTGCTAGCGGGGGGGACTCCTACGAGCAGTACTTC. It encodes CSASGGDSYEQYF.

This clonotype was recorded a few times. This chain uses TRBV27 with TRBJ1-2; 7 bases fit TRBD1. CDR3 length equals 17 residues. The germline V gene encodes CDR1 MNHEY and CDR2 SMNVEV (reference sequence). The V gene end was trimmed by 0 bases and the J gene end by 8 bases; junction bases not matched to a gene: 15. Here the CDR3 DNA reads TGTGCCAGCAGTTTATCGGGCCTCAGACAGGGAAAGGAGGGCTACACCTTC. Protein sequence: CASSLSGLRQGKEGYTF.

A few counts support this clonotype. The chain has TRBV6-5 and TRBJ2-2, with 8 bases aligning to TRBD2. Germline V lookup: CDR1 MNHEY, CDR2 SVGAGI. Trimming at V came to 6 bases and at J to 1 base, leaving 7 bases not matched to a gene. There are 16 residues in the CDR3. As DNA, the CDR3 is TGTGCCAGCAGACAAGTAGCGGGGAAGAACACCGGGGAGCTGTTTTTT. This sequence encodes CASRQVAGKNTGELFF.

This clonotype was detected many times. The chain employs TRBV5-1 and TRBJ2-3, with 11 bases lining up with TRBD2. Germline loops: CDR1 SGHRS, CDR2 YFSETQ. The length of the CDR3 is 17 residues. Unmatched junction bases numbered 8, after V lost 3 bases and J lost 2 bases. The CDR3 reads CASSSHSGGGLTDTQYF. The DNA for the CDR3 is TGCGCCAGCAGCTCGCATAGCGGGGGGGGACTCACAGATACGCAGTATTTT. Variable domain in full (rest from reference TRBV5-1 and TRBJ2-3): KAGVTQTPRYLIKTRGQQVTLSCSPISGHRSVSWYQQTPGQGLQFLFEYFSETQRNKGNFPGRFSGRQFSNSRSEMNVSTLELGDSALYLCASSSHSGGGLTDTQYFGPGTRLTVL.

The chain couples TRBV12-3 or TRBV12-4 to TRBJ1-4; the match to TRBD1 covers 7 bases. CDR3 length: 16 amino acids. Trimming removed 5 bases from V and 2 bases from J; junction bases left unmatched: 8. CDR3 residues: CASSRTGWATNEKLFF. The CDR3 region has the DNA TGTGCCAGCAGTAGGACAGGATGGGCGACTAATGAAAAACTGTTTTTT.

The sample holds many counts of this clonotype. The J gene is TRBJ1-2, the V gene TRBV20-1; the D is unclear. The CDR3 has 12 amino acids. Germline V gives CDR1 DFQATT, CDR2 SNEGSKA (reference sequence). V lost 3 bases and J 14 bases, leaving 19 bases between the germline ends. The CDR3 bases are TGCAGTGCTAGTTCACGGTCCCAACGGATTACCTTC. Translating gives CSASSRSQRITF.

The V gene is TRBV20-1, the J gene TRBJ2-3; 12 bases match TRBD1. The junction had 12 bases not matched to a gene; V was cut back by 1 base and J by 4 bases. Germline V lookup: CDR1 DFQATT, CDR2 SNEGSKA (reference sequence). CDR3 size: 18 residues. The CDR3 bases are TGCAGTGCTAGAGGTCCGGGGACAGGGGGCTTTCCGCCAGATACGCAGTATTTT. Protein sequence: CSARGPGTGGFPPDTQYF.